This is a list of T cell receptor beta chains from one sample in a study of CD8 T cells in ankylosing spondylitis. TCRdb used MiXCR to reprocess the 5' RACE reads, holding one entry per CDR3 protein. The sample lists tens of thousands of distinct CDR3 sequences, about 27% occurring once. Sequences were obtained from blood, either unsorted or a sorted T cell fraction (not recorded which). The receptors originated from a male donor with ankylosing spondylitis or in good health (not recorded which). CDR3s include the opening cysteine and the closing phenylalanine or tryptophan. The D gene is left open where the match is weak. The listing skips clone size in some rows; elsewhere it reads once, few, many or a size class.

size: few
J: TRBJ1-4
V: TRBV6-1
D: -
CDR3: CASSEGPARNEKLFF

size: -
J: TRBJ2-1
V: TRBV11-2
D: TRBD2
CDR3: CASSSLGGGGYNEQFF

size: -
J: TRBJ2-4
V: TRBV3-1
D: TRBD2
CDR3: CASSLSGENIQYF

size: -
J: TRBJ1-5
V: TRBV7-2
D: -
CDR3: CASSQRQNQPQHF

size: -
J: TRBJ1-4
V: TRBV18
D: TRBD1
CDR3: CASSPTDRGNQKLFF

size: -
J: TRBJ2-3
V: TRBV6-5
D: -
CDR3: CASSYSSAEPGETDTQYF

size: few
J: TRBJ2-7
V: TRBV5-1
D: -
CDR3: CASSLDNYEQYF

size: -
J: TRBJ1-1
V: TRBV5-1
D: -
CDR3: CASAPQSGPTRRTEAFF

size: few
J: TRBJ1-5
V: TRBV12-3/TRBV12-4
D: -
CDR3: CASRTTSGVNQPQHF

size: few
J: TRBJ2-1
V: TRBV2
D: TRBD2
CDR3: CASSEASGTSGDVFF

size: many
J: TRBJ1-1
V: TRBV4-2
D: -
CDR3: CASSPQTLRNTEAFF

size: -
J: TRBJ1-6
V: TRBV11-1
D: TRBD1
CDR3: CASSTRQGRSSPLHF

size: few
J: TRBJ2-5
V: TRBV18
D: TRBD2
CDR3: CASSPGLAHQETQYF

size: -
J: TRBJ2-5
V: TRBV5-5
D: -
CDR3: CASSLDVYQETQYF

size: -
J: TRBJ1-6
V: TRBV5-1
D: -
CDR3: CASSLGQENSPLHF

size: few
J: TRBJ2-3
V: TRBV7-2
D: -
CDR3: CASSFHTDTQYF